This T cell receptor (beta chain) was sequenced in a study of blood T cell repertoires in COVID-19. Study-level background: The United States, Italy and Spain supplied acute and convalescent COVID-19 samples. In each case, the material was cDNA or gDNA derived from T cells, B-cell-depleted T cells, or PBMCs.

Per the original data handling: Amplification of reference gene primers provided the estimated nucleated cell counts. Sequencing was performed with immunoSEQ multiplex PCR; in TCRdb, only in-frame clones are kept and a portion is missing. The V and J calls and clone size were taken over from that table, and D and trimming were inferred from the DNA. This table has under 450,000 clones, about 88% appearing once. The Seattle patients joined while their infection was active and were tracked longitudinally afterward. This clone was found once. This CDR3 is 12 amino acids long. With 0 bases removed from V and 7 bases from J, the gap between germline ends came to 7 bases. The V gene's germline CDR1 is SGHRS and CDR2 YFSETQ.

This receptor was obtained from a woman aged 55 to 70 with COVID-19, enrolled during active disease. Sequenced input: peripheral blood. The chain carries TRBV5-1 and TRBJ1-1; no reliable D call. The CDR3 loop reads CASSLVGSEAFF. CDR3 in DNA: TGCGCCAGCAGCTTGGTGGGCAGTGAAGCTTTCTTT.